The rows below give T cell receptor beta chains drawn from one sample of a study of T-cell reconstitution after alpha-beta-depleted transplantation in children. TCRdb reprocessed the PCR reads with MiXCR, giving one entry per CDR3 protein. The sample carries over 400,000 distinct CDR3 sequences, roughly an eighth recorded once. The starting material was PBMCs from the stem cell graft donor, obtained from the stem cell graft. Every receptor here comes from a human donor who donated a stem cell graft to a child with combined immunodeficiency. Each CDR3 is given with its conserved first and last residue. D genes are given only for firm matches. The listing skips clone size in some rows; elsewhere it reads once, few, many or a size class.

TRBJ2-3,-,few,TRBV15,TGTGCCTCGCAGACAGGGGACTACACAGATACGCAGTATTTT,CASQTGDYTDTQYF
TRBJ2-3,-,-,TRBV9,TGTGCCAGCAGCGCCCGGGACAGCACAGATACGCAGTATTTT,CASSARDSTDTQYF
TRBJ1-6,-,-,TRBV10-3,TGTGCCATCAGTGATTTGGGGTACCGGTCACCCCTCCACTTT,CAISDLGYRSPLHF
TRBJ2-7,-,-,TRBV12-3/TRBV12-4,TGTGCCAGCAGTTTAACCGACAGGAAGAACGAGCAGTACTTC,CASSLTDRKNEQYF
TRBJ2-1,TRBD1,few,TRBV12-3/TRBV12-4,TGTGCCAGCAGTTCAAGTTGGGACAGCCCCTCCAATGAGCAGTTCTTC,CASSSSWDSPSNEQFF
TRBJ2-7,TRBD2,-,TRBV6-5,TGTGCCAGCAGTTTCCCGACTAGCGGGAAGGAATCCTACGAGCAGTACTTC,CASSFPTSGKESYEQYF
TRBJ2-1,TRBD1,many,TRBV12-3/TRBV12-4,TGTGCCAGCAGGTTACGACAGGGGGCTGTTGAGCAGTTCTTC,CASRLRQGAVEQFF
TRBJ2-3,TRBD2,-,TRBV7-2,TGTGCCAGCAGCTTAGCGCGAACTAGCGGGAAAAATACGCAGTATTTT,CASSLARTSGKNTQYF
TRBJ1-4,-,-,TRBV4-1,TGCGCCAGCAGCAGGGGAACGGGGGAAAAACTGTTTTTT,CASSRGTGEKLFF
TRBJ1-2,TRBD1,few,TRBV6-5,TGTGCCAGCCAGGGCAGGGGGTTTGGCTACACCTTC,CASQGRGFGYTF
TRBJ2-7,TRBD2,few,TRBV4-3,TGCGCCAGCAGCCACGCGGGACTAGCGGCCGACGAGCAGTACTTC,CASSHAGLAADEQYF
TRBJ2-5,-,few,TRBV15,TGTGCCACCAGCAGGGCAGGGACCCTTGAGACCCAGTACTTC,CATSRAGTLETQYF
TRBJ2-2,-,many,TRBV20-1,TGCAGTGCTAAGGGTCCCAACACCGGGGAGCTGTTTTTT,CSAKGPNTGELFF
TRBJ1-2,-,-,TRBV24-1,TGTGCCACCAGTGATCCGACCGCAGGGGACGTGGGCTACACCTTC,CATSDPTAGDVGYTF
TRBJ1-5,TRBD1,few,TRBV6-5,TGTGCCAGCAGTTACTCAGGGACAGGGGCCGACAATCAGCCCCAGCATTTT,CASSYSGTGADNQPQHF
TRBJ2-4,-,many,TRBV6-5,TGTGCCAGCAGTTCCAGCCTAGCCAAAAACATTCAGTACTTC,CASSSSLAKNIQYF
TRBJ1-2,TRBD1,many,TRBV12-3/TRBV12-4,TGTGCCAGCAGTAAGGAAATAGGGACAGGGGCTCCTAACTATGGCTACACCTTC,CASSKEIGTGAPNYGYTF
TRBJ2-1,TRBD2,-,TRBV20-1,TGCAGTGCTAGTTCACTAGCGGGAGAGCCCTACTATGAGCAGTTCTTC,CSASSLAGEPYYEQFF
TRBJ2-2,-,few,TRBV24-1,TGTGCCACCAGTGCTATGGCCGGGGGAAGCACCGGGGAGCTGTTTTTT,CATSAMAGGSTGELFF
TRBJ1-1,-,few,TRBV20-1,TGCAGTGCTCGAGGCGACATGAACACTGAAGCTTTCTTT,CSARGDMNTEAFF
TRBJ2-3,TRBD2,few,TRBV11-3,TGTGCCAGCAGCTTAGGACTAGCGGGAGATTACACAGATACGCAGTATTTT,CASSLGLAGDYTDTQYF
TRBJ2-7,-,-,TRBV6-5,TGTGCCAGCAGTTACAATAACGAGGGACCCGAGCAGTACTTC,CASSYNNEGPEQYF
TRBJ2-7,TRBD1,many,TRBV15,TGTGCCACCAGCAGACTACAGGGGACAGGGGAGCAGTACTTC,CATSRLQGTGEQYF
TRBJ2-7,-,many,TRBV12-3/TRBV12-4,TGTGCCAGCAGCCCGACTGGTCTCACCCAGGGCGAGCAGTACTTC,CASSPTGLTQGEQYF
TRBJ2-5,-,few,TRBV10-3,TGTGCCATCAGTGCCTCGTGGCGGCGGGAGACCCAGTACTTC,CAISASWRRETQYF
TRBJ2-1,TRBD2,many,TRBV12-3/TRBV12-4,TGCGCCAGCAGCCCGGGACTAGCGGGGAATGAGCAGTTCTTC,CASSPGLAGNEQFF
TRBJ2-7,-,-,TRBV11-2,TGTGCCAGCAGCTTGTACATCTACGAGCAGTACTTC,CASSLYIYEQYF
TRBJ2-3,-,few,TRBV5-1,TGCGCCAGCAGCTTGGCCCTAGATTCCACAGATACGCAGTATTTT,CASSLALDSTDTQYF
TRBJ2-1,-,few,TRBV11-1,TGTGCCAGCAGCTTAGTAGGGCAGGTCGGCTACAATGAGCAGTTCTTC,CASSLVGQVGYNEQFF
TRBJ1-1,-,-,TRBV28,TGTGCCAGCAGTTCGGCCCCGGATGAAGCTTTCTTT,CASSSAPDEAFF
TRBJ1-4,TRBD1,-,TRBV9,TGTGCCAGCAGCGAGTGGACAGGGGAAGGTGAAAAACTGTTTTTT,CASSEWTGEGEKLFF